This T cell receptor (beta chain) was found in a study of regulatory T cells in long-lasting Graves disease. Time point indicated: persistent/refractory GD, antithyroid drugs over 5 years with positive TRAb. PBMCs were the source of the RNA used for TCR sequencing. V was pared by 6 bases and J by 5 bases, with 16 bases between. This CDR3 is built from 14 residues. The germline V gene has CDR1 MDHEN and CDR2 SYDVKM. Relying on iRepertoire HTBI primers and Arm-PCR of CDR3 regions, the team built TCR beta libraries. TCRdb ran MiXCR on the multiplex PCR reads and lists one entry per CDR3 protein. The top ten hold 10% to 15% of the sample, which has fewer than 600,000 distinct CDR3 sequences, around a fifth seen once. The sample holds a few counts of this clonotype.

This sequence was found in a female donor with Graves disease. The material was peripheral blood mononuclear cells (PBMCs), obtained when the disease was refractory, from a patient treated with antithyroid drugs. The rearrangement links TRBV28 to TRBJ2-5; D is possibly TRBD2 (7 bases). The CDR3 DNA reads as TGTGCCAGCAGAGTGCGGGGAGGGGGGGAGACCCAGTACTTC. Amino acids: CASRVRGGGETQYF.